This T cell receptor beta chain was recorded in a study of T cell changes during pregnancy in multiple sclerosis. Only in-frame clones appear in the TCRdb table, and some are missing; sequencing was by immunoSEQ multiplex PCR. The repertoire holds tens of thousands of clones, with around 92% as singletons. This clone showed up just a few times. Germline CDR1 MNHEY, CDR2 SVGAGI. The CDR3 is made up of 12 amino acids. V gave up 8 bases and J gave up 5 bases; unmatched junction bases: 3. This sequence originates from a female donor in good health, enrolled as a control in a pregnancy study. The chain recombines TRBV6-5 with TRBJ2-1; 7 nucleotides agree with TRBD1. The starting material was peripheral blood, obtained in the second trimester of pregnancy. For the CDR3, the DNA is TGTGCCAGCCGGACAGGCGACAATGAGCAGTTCTTC. This translates into CASRTGDNEQFF.